This TCR beta chain derives from a study of blood T cell repertoires in COVID-19. Study-level background: Collection of acute and convalescent COVID-19 samples took place in the United States, Italy and Spain.

Under the authors' procedure: Amplified reference gene primers provided the basis for estimating nucleated cell counts. Assay: immunoSEQ multiplex PCR; the TCRdb copy retains only in-frame clones and omits some. That table gives V, J and clone size, and the DNA gave D and trimming. Among some 200,000 clones listed, approximately 80% were seen once. There are 14 residues in the CDR3. The germline V gene encodes CDR1 MNHEY and CDR2 SVGEGT. V lost 5 bases and J 0 bases, leaving 11 bases between the germline ends. This clonotype originated in a woman between 40 and 50 years old who had recovered from COVID-19. Sequencing was carried out using peripheral blood. The V and J genes are TRBV6-2 or TRBV6-3 and TRBJ2-7, with D unclear. CDR3 amino acids: CASSPAPGSYEQYF. The CDR3 region has the DNA TGTGCCAGCAGTCCCGCGCCGGGCTCCTACGAGCAGTACTTC.